Presented here are 12 T cell receptor beta chains from one specimen sequenced in a study of molecular identifiers for immune sequencing clone quantification. TCRdb recomputed calls from the PCR reads with MiXCR, one row per CDR3 protein. The sample consists of a few hundred thousand distinct CDR3 sequences, about 25% of them appearing once. Sample: naive CD8+ T cells from blood, with Jurkat cell RNA spiked in. The subset denotes: FACS-sorted CD8+CD4-CCR7+CD45RA+ naive T cells. The receptors here all came from a human donor in good health. Some libraries in this study had Jurkat cell RNA spiked in.

As for this clonotype: A much larger clone differs by one base, so this may be a read error. This chain links TRBV13 with TRBJ1-2; D perhaps matches TRBD1 (6 bases). V shed 5 bases and J shed 7 bases, with 20 bases lying between them. The germline V gene has CDR1 PRHDT and CDR2 FYEKMQ (reference sequence). This CDR3 has 15 amino acids. In nucleotides, the CDR3 is TGTGCCAGCAGCAGCCGCGGACAGAGGTTCTTTGGCTACACCTTC. It translates to CASSSRGQRFFGYTF.

The sample holds many counts of this clonotype. The genes are TRBV13 and TRBJ2-3; 11 bases line up with TRBD1. J was trimmed by 3 bases and V by 5 bases; bases with no gene match: 10. This CDR3 is 17 amino acids long. CDR1 is PRHDT, CDR2 FYEKMQ, per germline (reference sequence). The DNA for the CDR3 is TGTGCCAGCAGCGCCGTCGCCGGGACAGGGGGTACAGATACGCAGTATTTT. Its translation is CASSAVAGTGGTDTQYF.

The chain couples TRBV5-5 to TRBJ1-1; TRBD1 might be the D (6 bases). The CDR3 length is 15 residues. The V and J ends lost 0 bases and 4 bases respectively, with 13 bases between them. CDR1 and CDR2 (germline): SGHKS, YYEKEE (reference sequence). The CDR3 DNA sequence: TGTGCCAGCAGCTTGGAGGGGGGCGGGGGCACTGAAGCTTTCTTT. It translates to CASSLEGGGGTEAFF. Supplemented by reference TRBV5-5 and TRBJ1-1, the full variable domain reads DAGVTQSPTHLIKTRGQQVTLRCSPISGHKSVSWYQQVLGQGPQFIFQYYEKEERGRGNFPDRFSARQFPNYSSELNVNALLLGDSALYLCASSLEGGGGTEAFFGQGTRLTVV.

The chain is built from TRBV19 and TRBJ1-2; D gene uncertain. The CDR3 extends over 12 amino acids. The V and J ends lost 5 bases and 4 bases respectively, with 8 bases between them. Germline V lookup: CDR1 LNHDA, CDR2 SQIVND (reference sequence). The CDR3 DNA is TGTGCCAGTAGTGAACGGTCCTATGGCTACACCTTC. This gives the protein CASSERSYGYTF.

With regard to this clonotype: The junction does not match germline at one end; this may be a read error. The chain recombines TRBV7-9 with TRBJ2-7, with D possibly matching TRBD1 (5 bases). This CDR3 comprises 14 residues. The germline gives CDR1 SEHNR, CDR2 FQNEAQ (reference sequence). CDR3 nucleotide sequence: TGTGCCAACAGCCCGCCCGACAGACCCTACAAGCAGTACTTC. It encodes CANSPPDRPYKQYF.

This clonotype was seen more than once but under ten times. The chain combines TRBV7-9 with TRBJ2-7; D is perhaps TRBD1 or TRBD2 (5 bases each). The CDR3 extends over 14 amino acids. Germline V gene sequence: CDR1 SEHNR, CDR2 FQNEAQ (reference sequence). V was pared by 5 bases and J by 0 bases, with 11 bases between. The CDR3: CASSRDGDSYEQYF. The CDR3 nucleotides read TGTGCCAGCAGCCGGGACGGGGACTCCTACGAGCAGTACTTC.

A remark on this clonotype: This is likely a read error, given that the CDR3 carries no conserved phenylalanine or tryptophan at its end. The chain employs TRBV7-6 and TRBJ2-7, with 8 positions matching TRBD2. CDR1 and CDR2 from the germline V gene are SGHVS and FNYEAQ. The CDR3 runs 13 residues. V was clipped by 4 bases and J by 4 bases; unmatched bases: 3. The CDR3 protein is CASSSGLVYEQYS. CDR3 DNA sequence: TGTGCCAGCAGCTCGGGACTAGTGTACGAGCAGTACTCC.

This clonotype was counted between two and nine times. This chain joins TRBV14 and TRBJ2-7, with TRBD1 matching 8 bases. The J segment lost 3 bases and the V segment lost 1 base, leaving 5 bases of the junction unmatched. The germline gives CDR1 SGHDN, CDR2 FVKESK. The CDR3 consists of 15 residues. Here the CDR3 reads CASSQGRGQGYEQYF. In nucleotides, the CDR3 is TGTGCCAGCAGCCAAGGAAGAGGACAGGGCTACGAGCAGTACTTC.

The rearrangement joins TRBV5-1 to TRBJ2-7; TRBD2 agrees at 10 bases. Germline CDR1 is SGHRS and CDR2 is YFSETQ. V was pared by 5 bases and J by 4 bases, with 15 bases of the junction left unmatched. CDR3 length equals 17 residues. CDR3 DNA: TGCGCCAGCAGGCAGACTATAGGACTAGCGGATGGTTACGAGCAGTACTTC. This codes for CASRQTIGLADGYEQYF. Filled out from reference TRBV5-1 and TRBJ2-7, the complete variable domain reads KAGVTQTPRYLIKTRGQQVTLSCSPISGHRSVSWYQQTPGQGLQFLFEYFSETQRNKGNFPGRFSGRQFSNSRSEMNVSTLELGDSALYLCASRQTIGLADGYEQYFGPGTRLTVT.

The sample holds a few counts of this clonotype. V is TRBV15 and J is TRBJ2-7; no definite D call. The CDR3 length is 12 residues. CDR1 and CDR2 (germline): LNHNV, YYDKDF (reference sequence). Between the trimmed V and J ends, which lost 5 bases and 2 bases, there was a span of 7 bases. CDR3 residues: CATSGVTYEQYF. The CDR3 DNA reads TGTGCCACCAGCGGGGTTACCTACGAGCAGTACTTC.

This chain links TRBV27 with TRBJ2-3; D unclear. V shed 5 bases and J shed 4 bases, with 16 bases lying between them. Germline V lookup: CDR1 MNHEY, CDR2 SMNVEV (reference sequence). This CDR3 region has 15 residues. CDR3 region: CASSTSGVQADTQYF. The CDR3 region has the DNA TGTGCCAGCAGTACGTCAGGAGTTCAGGCAGATACGCAGTATTTT.

This clonotype appeared a single time. The junction differs from germline at one of its ends, possibly a read error. The rearrangement joins TRBV27 to TRBJ2-3, with TRBD2 matching over 14 bases. Per the germline V gene, CDR1 is MNHEY and CDR2 is SMNVEV (reference sequence). CDR3 length: 17 residues. CDR3 coding DNA: TGTGCCAGCAGTCCTACCGGGACTAGCGGGAGCACAGCTACGCAGTATTTT. This gives the protein CASSPTGTSGSTATQYF.